What follows are 32 T cell receptor beta chains derived from one specimen sequenced in a study of lymphopenia after photon versus proton radiotherapy (dated by TCRdb to the late 2010s). The library was generated by the immunoSEQ multiplex PCR assay. TCRdb carries this immuneACCESS record with in-frame sequences only. Its versions omit some clonotypes, under half of them owing to an unresolved V gene in the studies checked, with the rest unexplained. The sample profile shows around 160,000 clones; about 85% of them were found once. The biggest ten clones account for around 4.6% of the sample. The sample consisted of peripheral blood, taken from a patient treated with photon-based radiotherapy. These receptors all stem from a man aged 50 to 60 with gastric cancer.

The genes are TRBV4-1 and TRBJ2-2, with D possibly TRBD2 on 6 matching bases. Per germline, CDR1 MGHRA and CDR2 YSYEKL. Trimming shortened V by 2 bases and J by 7 bases, and 14 bases separated the two germline ends. The CDR3 extends over 15 amino acids. The chain's CDR3 is CASSQRTAGNGELFF. The CDR3, as DNA: TGCGCCAGCAGCCAACGGACGGCGGGGAACGGGGAGCTGTTTTTT.

The chain carries TRBV9 and TRBJ1-5; no definite D call. The germline V gene encodes CDR1 SGDLS and CDR2 YYNGEE. CDR3 length: 14 residues. Trimming removed 0 bases from V and 5 bases from J, with 9 bases in between. CDR3 region: CASSVAADYQPQHF. The CDR3 DNA sequence: TGTGCCAGCAGCGTAGCGGCAGATTATCAGCCCCAGCATTTT.

The chain recombines TRBV11-2 with TRBJ1-2; D call uncertain. The CDR3 sequence is 14 residues long. In germline, CDR1 is SGHAT, CDR2 FQNNGV. Trimming removed 5 bases at V and 4 bases at J, with 14 bases between. The CDR3 spells CASSHSLGTYGYTF. CDR3 in DNA: TGTGCCAGCAGCCACTCACTTGGTACCTATGGCTACACCTTC.

This rearrangement joins TRBV2 to TRBJ1-4; D uncertain. V was cut by 6 bases and J by 6 bases, with 8 bases left in between. CDR1 is SNHLY, CDR2 FYNNEI, per germline. The CDR3 runs 12 residues. The CDR3 is CASSRRHEKLFF. The CDR3 DNA sequence: TGTGCCAGCAGCCGCCGGCATGAAAAACTGTTTTTT.

This clone has only one observation. V gene TRBV13 combines with J gene TRBJ2-3; the D call may be TRBD1 or TRBD2 (5 bases each). CDR3 length equals 14 residues. V lost 5 bases to trimming and J lost 0 bases, with 9 bases between them. Germline values: CDR1 PRHDT, CDR2 FYEKMQ (reference sequence). As DNA, the CDR3 is TGTGCCAGCAGCCCCCGGGGCAGCACAGATACGCAGTATTTT. Translated: CASSPRGSTDTQYF.

The chain combines TRBV6-5 with TRBJ2-1, with 9 positions matching TRBD2. The CDR3 sequence is 15 residues long. From germline, CDR1 is MNHEY and CDR2 SVGAGI. V lost 7 bases to trimming and J lost 4 bases; unmatched junction nucleotides: 8. In DNA, the CDR3 is TGTGCCAGCACCCTGACTAGCGGACCGTACAATGAGCAGTTCTTC. It is translated as CASTLTSGPYNEQFF.

V usage is TRBV7-9 and J usage is TRBJ2-7, with 11 bases matching TRBD2. The CDR3 has 15 residues. Germline V lookup: CDR1 SEHNR, CDR2 FQNEAQ (reference sequence). The trim removed 5 bases at V and 4 bases at J, leaving 7 bases unmatched. CDR3 in amino acids: CASSRQTSGMYEQYF. For the CDR3, the DNA is TGTGCCAGCAGCCGCCAGACTAGCGGGATGTACGAGCAGTACTTC.

The V gene is TRBV6-5, the J gene TRBJ2-7, with a weak D call TRBD2 (6 bases). Trimming stripped 2 bases from V and 3 bases from J, with 11 bases between. This CDR3 region has 14 residues. The germline CDR1 and CDR2 sequences are MNHEY and SVGAGI. In DNA form, the CDR3 reads TGTGCCAGCAGTTACGGCCAGGGAGGCTACGAGCAGTACTTC. It specifies CASSYGQGGYEQYF.

This rearrangement joins TRBV15 to TRBJ2-2, with 8 bases that match TRBD1. V lost 0 bases and J lost 0; bases outside the gene matches: 9. Germline CDR1 LNHNV, CDR2 YYDKDF (reference sequence). This CDR3 has 19 amino acids. This CDR3 is CATSRDLAGGGSNTGELFF. CDR3 DNA: TGTGCCACCAGCAGAGATCTGGCAGGGGGCGGTTCGAACACCGGGGAGCTGTTTTTT. Looking up the rest from reference TRBV15 and TRBJ2-2 gives the full variable domain: DAMVIQNPRYQVTQFGKPVTLSCSQTLNHNVMYWYQQKSSQAPKLLFHYYDKDFNNEADTPDNFQSRRPNTSFCFLDIRSPGLGDTAMYLCATSRDLAGGGSNTGELFFGEGSRLTVL.

This chain joins TRBV30 and TRBJ2-7; D remains unclear. Trimming pared 1 base from V and 5 bases from J, leaving 9 bases between. The CDR3 covers 12 residues. Germline V gene sequence: CDR1 GTSNPN, CDR2 SVGIG (reference sequence). This chain's CDR3 is CAWSAGVHEQYF. In nucleotides, the CDR3 is TGTGCCTGGAGTGCGGGCGTCCACGAGCAGTACTTC.

This chain uses TRBV5-4 with TRBJ2-7, with 11 nucleotides matching TRBD1. V was pared by 3 bases and J by 4 bases, with 3 bases of the junction left unmatched. This CDR3 comprises 14 residues. The germline CDR1 and CDR2 sequences are SGHNT and YYREEE (reference sequence). CDR3 residues: CASSSDRGLYEQYF. CDR3 DNA sequence: TGTGCCAGCAGCTCGGACAGGGGGCTATACGAGCAGTACTTC.

This clone is categorized as large. The rearrangement uses TRBV29-1 and TRBJ1-2, with D uncertain. The length of the CDR3 is 12 residues. Trimming took off 3 bases at V and 4 bases at J, with 9 bases between the two ends. Germline V gene lookup returns CDR1 SQVTM and CDR2 ANQGSEA. CDR3 loop: CSVEALTYGYTF. The CDR3 nucleotides are TGCAGCGTTGAGGCGCTAACCTATGGCTACACCTTC.

The genes are TRBV2 and TRBJ2-2; 14 nucleotides line up with TRBD2. Germline assignment: CDR1 SNHLY and CDR2 FYNNEI. The CDR3 runs 17 residues. The junction had 1 base not matched to a gene; V was cut back by 4 bases and J by 0 bases. CDR3 sequence (DNA): TGTGCCAGCAGTGGGACTAGCGGGAGGACGAACACCGGGGAGCTGTTTTTT. Protein sequence: CASSGTSGRTNTGELFF.

The V gene is TRBV25-1, the J gene TRBJ2-3; 8 bases fit TRBD1. V shed 5 bases, J shed 0 bases, and the junction held 7 bases outside the gene matches. CDR3 size: 16 residues. CDR1 MGHDK and CDR2 SYGVNS come from the germline V gene. The CDR3 protein is CASSTTGEASTDTQYF. The CDR3 coding sequence is TGTGCCAGCAGTACGACAGGGGAGGCAAGCACAGATACGCAGTATTTT.

The chain recombines TRBV5-4 with TRBJ1-1, with TRBD1 matching 9 bases. From germline, CDR1 is SGHNT and CDR2 YYREEE (reference sequence). CDR3 length equals 15 residues. V shed 0 bases, J shed 0 bases, and the junction held 0 bases outside the gene matches. The CDR3 loop is CASSLGDRVNTEAFF. The CDR3 DNA is TGTGCCAGCAGCTTGGGGGACAGGGTGAACACTGAAGCTTTCTTT. Filled out from reference TRBV5-4 and TRBJ1-1, the complete variable domain reads ETGVTQSPTHLIKTRGQQVTLRCSSQSGHNTVSWYQQALGQGPQFIFQYYREEENGRGNFPPRFSGLQFPNYSSELNVNALELDDSALYLCASSLGDRVNTEAFFGQGTRLTVV.

This chain uses TRBV28 with TRBJ2-1; D is uncertain. V dropped 2 bases and J dropped 10 bases, with 12 bases sitting between them. The CDR3 is 13 amino acids. Germline-derived CDR1 and CDR2 are MDHEN and SYDVKM. CDR3 amino acids: CASSLSGRREQFF. For the CDR3, the DNA is TGTGCCAGCAGTTTAAGTGGAAGGCGGGAGCAGTTCTTC. The variable domain in full, completed from reference TRBV28 and TRBJ2-1, reads DVKVTQSSRYLVKRTGEKVFLECVQDMDHENMFWYRQDPGLGLRLIYFSYDVKMKEKGDIPEGYSVSREKKERFSLILESASTNQTSMYLCASSLSGRREQFFGPGTRLTVL.

CDR3: CASNPSGYNEQFF. CDR3 nucleotides: TGTGCCAGCAACCCTAGCGGATACAATGAGCAGTTCTTC. This chain connects TRBV6-6 to TRBJ2-1; 7 bases match TRBD2. The CDR3 has 13 residues. Germline CDR1 reads MNHNY; CDR2 reads SVGAGI (reference sequence). V shed 7 bases and J 4 bases; nucleotides not matched to a gene: 4.

The gene calls are TRBV7-2 and TRBJ2-1; TRBD2 matches at 11 bases. The germline V gene has CDR1 SGHTA and CDR2 FQGNSA. The V segment lost 5 bases and the J segment 2 bases; nucleotides outside the gene matches: 5. The CDR3 is 16 residues long. The CDR3 sequence is CASSPGGLAAYNEQFF. The CDR3 DNA reads TGTGCCAGCAGCCCGGGGGGACTAGCGGCCTACAATGAGCAGTTCTTC.

J is TRBJ1-5 and V is TRBV19, with TRBD1 matching over 12 bases. Germline V gene lookup returns CDR1 LNHDA and CDR2 SQIVND (reference sequence). The J segment lost 2 bases and the V segment lost 4 bases, leaving 3 bases of the junction unmatched. The CDR3 has 16 amino acids. The CDR3 region is CASSKGTGGGNQPQHF. CDR3 coding DNA: TGTGCCAGTAGTAAAGGGACAGGGGGCGGCAATCAGCCCCAGCATTTT.

The chain carries TRBV18 and TRBJ1-2; maybe TRBD1 (6 bases). The CDR3 has 16 amino acids. V was shortened by 2 bases and J by 5 bases, with 18 bases between the two germline ends. CDR1 is KGHSH, CDR2 LQKENI, per germline. The CDR3 region is CASSPLGTDSPYGYTF. CDR3 in DNA: TGTGCCAGCTCACCATTAGGGACGGACAGCCCTTATGGCTACACCTTC.

This clone was detected only once. The chain uses TRBV10-3 and TRBJ2-7, with 8 bases that match TRBD1. The CDR3 is 16 residues long. Germline values: CDR1 ENHRY, CDR2 SYGVKD. The V and J ends lost 4 bases and 3 bases, in that order; junction bases with no gene match: 11. CDR3 sequence: CAISVLHRDRSYEQYF. In DNA, the CDR3 is TGTGCCATCAGTGTTCTTCACCGGGACAGGAGCTACGAGCAGTACTTC.

The chain uses TRBV18 and TRBJ2-3; maybe TRBD1 (5 bases). V lost 3 bases, J lost 2 bases, and 12 bases lay in between. Germline CDR1 KGHSH, CDR2 LQKENI. This CDR3 is built from 15 residues. CDR3: CASSPDNGHTDTQYF. The CDR3 nucleotides read TGTGCCAGCTCACCTGATAATGGACACACAGATACGCAGTATTTT. The full variable domain, in which reference TRBV18 and TRBJ2-3 provide the parts outside the CDR3, is NAGVMQNPRHLVRRRGQEARLRCSPMKGHSHVYWYRQLPEEGLKFMVYLQKENIIDESGMPKERFSAEFPKEGPSILRIQQVVRGDSAAYFCASSPDNGHTDTQYFGPGTRLTVL.

A note on this clone: Other DNA sequences in the same sample also yield this CDR3. The chain joins TRBV30 to TRBJ1-5; perhaps TRBD1 as D (6 bases). V lost 3 bases and J 4 bases, leaving 10 bases between the germline ends. The CDR3 runs 13 residues. From germline, CDR1 is GTSNPN and CDR2 SVGIG (reference sequence). CDR3 sequence: CAWSGQSNQPQHF. Written as DNA, the CDR3 is TGTGCCTGGAGCGGACAGTCGAATCAGCCCCAGCATTTT.

CDR3 nucleotide sequence: TGCGCCAGCAGTGTACCTAGCGGGAGTAGGGCCTACGAGCAGTACTTC. Translating gives CASSVPSGSRAYEQYF. This chain links TRBV10-1 with TRBJ2-7; 10 bases map to TRBD2. This CDR3 has 16 amino acids. Germline trimming cut 4 bases from V and 2 bases from J; bases unmatched to any gene: 8. CDR1 and CDR2 from the germline V gene are WNHNN and SYGVQD (reference sequence).

The chain links TRBV5-1 to TRBJ2-5; TRBD2 might be the D (5 bases). The CDR3 has 15 residues. Germline CDR1 is SGHRS and CDR2 is YFSETQ. V was clipped by 0 bases and J by 4 bases, with 13 bases between them. CDR3 nucleotide sequence: TGCGCCAGCAGCTTGGAGCCGGGAAGTCGAGAGACCCAGTACTTC. Its translation: CASSLEPGSRETQYF.

In DNA form, the CDR3 reads TGCGCCAGCAGCCACACCGGGGAGCTGTTTTTT. It translates to CASSHTGELFF. V usage is TRBV5-1 and J usage is TRBJ2-2; D is undetermined. V was cut by 4 bases and J by 3 bases, with 1 base left in between. The CDR3 runs to 11 residues. Germline lookup yields CDR1 SGHRS and CDR2 YFSETQ.

The chain combines TRBV11-3 with TRBJ2-7; D might be TRBD2 (5 bases). There are 13 residues in the CDR3. Trimming pared 3 bases from V and 7 bases from J, leaving 13 bases between. Germline values: CDR1 SGHNT, CDR2 YENEEA. CDR3 region: CASSFGSEREQYF. The CDR3 bases are TGTGCCAGCAGCTTTGGCTCCGAGCGGGAGCAGTACTTC.

The rearrangement joins TRBV28 to TRBJ1-2; no clear D gene. The germline CDR1 and CDR2 sequences are MDHEN and SYDVKM. Trimming pared 5 bases from V and 3 bases from J, leaving 16 bases between. This CDR3 is built from 15 residues. In DNA, the CDR3 is TGTGCCAGCAGTCTCTCGGGCGGCCGCCACTATGGCTACACCTTC. Translated: CASSLSGGRHYGYTF.

The chain has TRBV7-2 and TRBJ1-5; 7 nucleotides align to TRBD1. V shed 6 bases and J 5 bases; nucleotides not matched to a gene: 7. The CDR3 loop spans 14 amino acids. CDR1 is SGHTA, CDR2 FQGNSA, per germline. In DNA, the CDR3 is TGTGCCAGCAGTCAGGGGGTTTCCTATCAGCCCCAGCATTTT. This encodes CASSQGVSYQPQHF. Full variable domain (rest looked up from reference TRBV7-2 and TRBJ1-5): GAGVSQSPSNKVTEKGKDVELRCDPISGHTALYWYRQSLGQGLEFLIYFQGNSAPDKSGLPSDRFSAERTGGSVSTLTIQRTQQEDSAVYLCASSQGVSYQPQHFGDGTRLSIL.

V gene TRBV27 combines with J gene TRBJ2-7, with 11 bases identical to TRBD2. With 0 bases clipped from V and 4 bases from J, the junction kept 2 bases outside the gene matches. Germline loops: CDR1 MNHEY, CDR2 SMNVEV (reference sequence). This CDR3 comprises 15 residues. CDR3 DNA sequence: TGTGCCAGCAGTTTATCGGGACTAGCGGTTTACGAGCAGTACTTC. This codes for CASSLSGLAVYEQYF.

This clone was recorded a few times. Other DNA sequences from this sample encode an identical CDR3 as well. The chain employs TRBV18 and TRBJ1-3; D not certain. The CDR3 has 13 amino acids. The germline gives CDR1 KGHSH, CDR2 LQKENI. Between the trimmed V and J ends, which lost 1 base and 2 bases, there was a span of 3 bases. The CDR3 loop is CASSPQAGNTIYF. CDR3 coding DNA: TGTGCCAGCTCACCACAGGCTGGAAACACCATATATTTT.

This clone was counted only a few times. The chain joins TRBV29-1 to TRBJ1-3; 7 bases line up with TRBD1. V shed 6 bases, J shed 0 bases, and the junction held 8 bases outside the gene matches. The CDR3 sequence is 15 residues long. The germline CDR1 and CDR2 sequences are SQVTM and ANQGSEA. In DNA, the CDR3 is TGCAGCGTACACATCCAGGGGGACTCTGGAAACACCATATATTTT. As protein: CSVHIQGDSGNTIYF.